These 15 T cell receptor beta chains were sequenced from one sample in a study of shared clonotypes between healthy human individuals. The repertoire was sequenced with immunoSEQ multiplex PCR; TCRdb's copy has only in-frame clones and lacks some. The data show roughly 120,000 clones, about 70% seen once. Sequenced material: memory CD8+ T cells sorted from blood. The subset here: CD45RO+ cells pooled with CCR7-negative TemRA cells. The receptor set was obtained from a woman under 40 in good health.

A few counts support this clone. The chain recombines TRBV7-8 with TRBJ2-7, with TRBD2 matching over 8 bases. Germline V gene sequence: CDR1 SGHVS, CDR2 FQNEAQ. J was trimmed by 5 bases and V by 1 base; bases with no gene match: 7. The CDR3 is 15 residues long. CDR3 loop: CASSLGGSGIDEQYF. In DNA, the CDR3 is TGTGCCAGCAGCTTAGGAGGTAGCGGGATCGACGAGCAGTACTTC.

The rearrangement uses TRBV2 and TRBJ1-1, with no clear D. Deletions cut 0 bases from V and 7 bases from J, with 6 bases between. Germline lookup yields CDR1 SNHLY and CDR2 FYNNEI. This CDR3 contains 12 residues. The CDR3 protein is CASSEAVREAFF. CDR3 in DNA: TGTGCCAGCAGTGAAGCGGTCCGTGAAGCTTTCTTT.

The rearrangement joins TRBV29-1 to TRBJ1-4; D uncertain. CDR3 length: 14 amino acids. With 6 bases removed from V and 8 bases from J, the gap between germline ends came to 19 bases. The germline CDR1 and CDR2 sequences are SQVTM and ANQGSEA. CDR3 coding DNA: TGCAGCGTCCTAAGACGGGATGCGGGAGAAAAACTGTTTTTT. Residues: CSVLRRDAGEKLFF.

The sample holds a few counts of this clone. This sequence joins TRBV29-1 and TRBJ2-7; 7 bases map to TRBD1. This CDR3 comprises 18 residues. V lost 4 bases to trimming and J lost 0 bases; unmatched junction nucleotides: 18. CDR1 and CDR2 (germline): SQVTM, ANQGSEA. The CDR3: CSVGMLPDRDRFSYEQYF. The CDR3 DNA follows: TGCAGCGTTGGCATGTTGCCCGATCGGGACAGATTCTCCTACGAGCAGTACTTC.

The chain has TRBV2 and TRBJ1-4, with no clear D. The length of the CDR3 is 15 residues. Looked up from germline, CDR1 is SNHLY and CDR2 is FYNNEI. Trimming stripped 7 bases from V and 7 bases from J, with 19 bases between. This CDR3 is CASMTDGLAGEKLFF. In DNA, the CDR3 is TGTGCCAGCATGACCGACGGCCTAGCTGGTGAAAAACTGTTTTTT.

This chain connects TRBV19 to TRBJ1-1, with TRBD1 identical over 8 bases. Germline V gene sequence: CDR1 LNHDA, CDR2 SQIVND (reference sequence). V dropped 4 bases and J dropped 6; count of bases not matched to a gene: 7. The CDR3 totals 14 residues. The CDR3 sequence is CASSTWTGPSEAFF. The CDR3 DNA reads TGTGCCAGTAGTACTTGGACAGGGCCGTCTGAAGCTTTCTTT.

The chain links TRBV28 to TRBJ2-7, with 10 bases that match TRBD1. CDR1 and CDR2 from the germline V gene are MDHEN and SYDVKM. CDR3 length: 15 amino acids. With 5 bases clipped from V and 3 bases from J, the junction kept 7 bases outside the gene matches. The CDR3 DNA follows: TGTGCCAGCAGTCCGACCGGGACAGGGGTCTACGAGCAGTACTTC. Amino acid sequence: CASSPTGTGVYEQYF.

This clone was detected only once. V gene TRBV7-9 combines with J gene TRBJ2-7, with 11 bases identical to TRBD2. The junction had 8 bases not matched to a gene; V was cut back by 5 bases and J by 5 bases. The CDR3 covers 15 residues. Germline CDR1 reads SEHNR; CDR2 reads FQNEAQ (reference sequence). The CDR3 sequence: CASSLLAGELNEQYF. The CDR3 DNA reads as TGTGCCAGCAGCCTACTAGCGGGAGAGTTGAACGAGCAGTACTTC.

This clone occurred a few times. The chain is built from TRBV11-2 and TRBJ2-7; TRBD2 is a possible D gene (5 bases). The CDR3 length is 13 residues. CDR1 SGHAT and CDR2 FQNNGV come from the germline V gene. V lost 1 base to trimming and J lost 2 bases, with 6 bases between them. CDR3 residues: CASSLVGAYEQYF. CDR3 DNA: TGTGCCAGCAGCTTAGTCGGGGCCTACGAGCAGTACTTC.

This chain uses TRBV9 with TRBJ2-3, with 7 bases that match TRBD2. V lost 6 bases to trimming and J lost 0 bases; unmatched junction nucleotides: 7. Germline V gives CDR1 SGDLS, CDR2 YYNGEE. The CDR3 length is 15 residues. For the CDR3, the DNA is TGTGCCAGCACCCCCGGGGGGACTAGCACAGATACGCAGTATTTT. Its translation: CASTPGGTSTDTQYF.

The table lists this clone with a count of one. This rearrangement joins TRBV28 to TRBJ2-1; D might be TRBD2 (6 bases). This CDR3 region has 16 residues. The germline gives CDR1 MDHEN, CDR2 SYDVKM. The V gene lost 5 bases and the J gene lost 0 bases, with 14 bases spanning the gap. CDR3 nucleotides: TGTGCCAGCAGTCCCCAGGCGGGGAGCTCCTACAATGAGCAGTTCTTC. This encodes CASSPQAGSSYNEQFF.

V is TRBV7-8 and J is TRBJ1-4; tentative D call: TRBD1 (5 bases). CDR1 SGHVS and CDR2 FQNEAQ come from the germline V gene. V was clipped by 3 bases and J by 6 bases, with 11 bases between them. The CDR3 extends over 14 amino acids. CDR3 DNA sequence: TGTGCCAGCAGCTTTTGGGGGTGGGATGAAAAACTGTTTTTT. This translates into CASSFWGWDEKLFF.

The chain is built from TRBV2 and TRBJ1-1, with 8 bases lining up with TRBD1. Unmatched junction bases numbered 2, after V lost 6 bases and J lost 5 bases. The CDR3 is made up of 12 amino acids. Germline V gene lookup returns CDR1 SNHLY and CDR2 FYNNEI. CDR3 nucleotide sequence: TGTGCCAGCAGAGACAGGGGAACTGAAGCTTTCTTT. Its translation is CASRDRGTEAFF.

With regard to this clone: A junction end diverges from the germline sequence, so it may reflect a read error. The rearrangement joins TRBV11-2 to TRBJ2-7, with D unresolved. CDR3 size: 12 residues. CDR1 SGHAT and CDR2 FQNNGV come from the germline V gene. The CDR3 DNA follows: TGTGCCAACAGCTCTAGTTTCTACGAGCAGTACTTC. This translates into CANSSSFYEQYF.

The V gene is TRBV7-2, the J gene TRBJ1-2, with D tentatively TRBD1 (5 bases). This CDR3 is built from 17 residues. V was clipped by 2 bases and J by 6 bases, with 22 bases between them. Germline values: CDR1 SGHTA, CDR2 FQGNSA. The CDR3 region has the DNA TGTGCCAGCAGCTTATCCCCCGGGACTGGCATTGGGGATGGCTACACCTTC. Its translation: CASSLSPGTGIGDGYTF.